Below, 13 T cell receptor beta chains from the same sample are listed, as sequenced in a study of blood T cells in healthy people across ages (dated by TCRdb to 2015 to 2017). Library preparation was by 5' RACE. The sample was run on an Illumina HiSeq 2500. A second roughly 6 to 12 cycle PCR used a sample-barcoded 5' primer and a J-beta primer mix. The public reads were quality trimmed at Q25 with fastp and then assembled into clones with MiXCR by TCRdb, keeping productive beta chains. Here each entry gathers all rows of one CDR3 protein and keeps the most common genes and DNA. The table for this sample lists 750,000 to 950,000 distinct CDR3 sequences; 29% of them were counted only once. The ten top clones hold approximately 10% of the sample. These data also formed part of another study, on T cells of mothers and their children.

Sequenced input: blood. The receptors originated from a woman aged 40 to 50 in good health.

This clonotype was picked up many times. The V gene is TRBV5-1, the J gene TRBJ2-7, with TRBD1 matching 11 bases. CDR3 size: 15 residues. The J segment lost 5 bases and the V segment lost 1 base, leaving 5 bases of the junction unmatched. Germline V lookup: CDR1 SGHRS, CDR2 YFSETQ. The CDR3, as DNA: TGCGCCAGCAGCTTGCCGGGGACAGGGGGTCACGAGCAGTACTTC. It encodes CASSLPGTGGHEQYF.

This clonotype was detected ten times or more. The chain has TRBV7-3 and TRBJ2-5, with a tentative D call TRBD2 (6 bases). The germline V gene has CDR1 SGHTA and CDR2 FQGTGA. Trimming left V 2 bases short and J 0 bases short, with 10 bases between. The CDR3 is 15 amino acids. The CDR3 reads CASSLAGGNQETQYF. The CDR3 DNA follows: TGTGCCAGCAGCTTAGCCGGGGGTAACCAAGAGACCCAGTACTTC.

The chain uses TRBV20-1 and TRBJ1-1; TRBD1 matches at 10 bases. The germline CDR1 and CDR2 sequences are DFQATT and SNEGSKA (reference sequence). The CDR3 has 14 amino acids. V was clipped by 2 bases and J by 5 bases; unmatched bases: 5. DNA for the CDR3: TGCAGTGCTAGATCCCGGGACAGGGGTACTGAAGCTTTCTTT. Protein sequence: CSARSRDRGTEAFF.

This clonotype was observed at least ten times. The gene calls are TRBV29-1 and TRBJ1-2; TRBD1 aligns across 11 bases. J lost 3 bases, V lost 7 bases, and 10 bases had no gene match. Germline values: CDR1 SQVTM, CDR2 ANQGSEA. The CDR3 loop spans 15 amino acids. The CDR3 nucleotides read TGCAGCGGCACCGCCGGGACAGGGGGTTACTATGGCTACACCTTC. Encoded protein: CSGTAGTGGYYGYTF.

The chain uses TRBV20-1 and TRBJ1-3, with D unclear. The CDR3 is 12 residues long. Trimming shortened V by 3 bases and J by 0 bases, and 3 bases separated the two germline ends. The germline gives CDR1 DFQATT, CDR2 SNEGSKA (reference sequence). The DNA of the CDR3 is TGCAGTGCTAGCTACTCTGGAAACACCATATATTTT. Protein sequence: CSASYSGNTIYF.

The chain uses TRBV4-1 and TRBJ1-4; D is uncertain. Germline-derived CDR1 and CDR2 are MGHRA and YSYEKL. This CDR3 spans 14 amino acids. V lost 4 bases to trimming and J lost 0 bases, with 6 bases between them. CDR3 sequence reads: CASSLTSTNEKLFF. The CDR3, as DNA: TGCGCCAGCAGCCTTACATCAACTAATGAAAAACTGTTTTTT.

The chain carries TRBV3-1 and TRBJ2-5; TRBD2 matches at 8 bases. Germline CDR1 and CDR2: LGHDT and YNNKEL (reference sequence). The junction had 16 bases not matched to a gene; V was cut back by 8 bases and J by 2 bases. This CDR3 region has 17 residues. Here the CDR3 DNA reads TGTGCCAGCCGAACCAACTACGATACTAGCGGACAAGAGACCCAGTACTTC. Translation gives CASRTNYDTSGQETQYF.

This rearrangement joins TRBV6-6 to TRBJ2-7; D gene unclear. The CDR3 is made up of 13 amino acids. Trimming removed 2 bases at V and 6 bases at J, with 11 bases between. Germline V gives CDR1 MNHNY, CDR2 SVGAGI (reference sequence). CDR3 nucleotide sequence: TGTGCCAGCAGTTACGTTGGTCCGAGCGAGCAGTACTTC. Its protein product is CASSYVGPSEQYF.

The CDR3: CSVGVAWGTYEQYF. CDR3 nucleotides: TGCAGCGTTGGGGTCGCCTGGGGGACGTACGAGCAGTACTTC. The chain is built from TRBV29-1 and TRBJ2-5; D is possibly TRBD1 or TRBD2 (5 bases each). The last part of the DNA fits TRBJ2-7 better; the J call may be wrong. The CDR3 extends over 14 amino acids. CDR1 and CDR2 (germline): SQVTM, ANQGSEA.

This clonotype showed up just a few times. V and J are TRBV7-2 and TRBJ2-7, with D maybe TRBD2 (6 bases). There are 15 residues in the CDR3. Germline lookup yields CDR1 SGHTA and CDR2 FQGNSA. The V end was cut by 5 bases, the J end by 1 base, with 15 bases between. The CDR3 DNA sequence: TGTACCAGCAGCAAGGAGGGCGGATTATCCTACGAGCAGTACTTC. The encoded protein is CTSSKEGGLSYEQYF.

This clonotype showed up just a few times. Here the CDR3 DNA reads TGTGCCAGCAGACCTGATCTTCCGGGACGAAGGCGAGCAGATACGCAGTATTTT. Its protein product is CASRPDLPGRRRADTQYF. This chain links TRBV12-3 or TRBV12-4 with TRBJ2-3; D is possibly TRBD1 or TRBD2 (5 bases each). Trimming shortened V by 6 bases and J by 4 bases, and 26 bases separated the two germline ends. This CDR3 is built from 18 residues.

There are a few counts of this clonotype. The J gene is TRBJ2-7, the V gene TRBV7-6; 10 nucleotides match TRBD1. The CDR3 runs to 15 residues. Germline trimming cut 5 bases from V and 2 bases from J; bases unmatched to any gene: 6. Germline-derived CDR1 and CDR2 are SGHVS and FNYEAQ. The CDR3 loop reads CASSPTGGTTYEQYF. CDR3 nucleotide sequence: TGTGCCAGCAGCCCGACAGGGGGCACAACCTACGAGCAGTACTTC.

The chain couples TRBV7-6 to TRBJ1-4, with 10 bases identical to TRBD1. The J segment lost 7 bases and the V segment lost 2 bases, leaving 1 base of the junction unmatched. CDR3 length: 14 residues. Per germline, CDR1 SGHVS and CDR2 FNYEAQ. The CDR3 DNA follows: TGTGCCAGCAGCTTATGGACAGGGGGTGAAAAACTGTTTTTT. It specifies CASSLWTGGEKLFF. Drawing the rest from reference TRBV7-6 and TRBJ1-4, the complete variable domain is GAGVSQSPRYKVTKRGQDVALRCDPISGHVSLYWYRQALGQGPEFLTYFNYEAQQDKSGLPNDRFSAERPEGSISTLTIQRTEQRDSAMYRCASSLWTGGEKLFFGSGTQLSVL.